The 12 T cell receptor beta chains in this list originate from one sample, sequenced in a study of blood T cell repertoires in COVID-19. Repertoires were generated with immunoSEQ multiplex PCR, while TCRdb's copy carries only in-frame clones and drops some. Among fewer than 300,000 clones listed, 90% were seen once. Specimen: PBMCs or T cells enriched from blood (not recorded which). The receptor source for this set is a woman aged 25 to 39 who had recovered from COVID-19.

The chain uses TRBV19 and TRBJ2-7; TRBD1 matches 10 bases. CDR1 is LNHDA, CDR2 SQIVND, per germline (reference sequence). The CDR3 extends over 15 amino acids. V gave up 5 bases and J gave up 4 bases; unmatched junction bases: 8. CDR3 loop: CASSAAGTGVYEQYF. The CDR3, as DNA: TGTGCCAGTAGTGCGGCCGGGACAGGGGTTTACGAGCAGTACTTC.

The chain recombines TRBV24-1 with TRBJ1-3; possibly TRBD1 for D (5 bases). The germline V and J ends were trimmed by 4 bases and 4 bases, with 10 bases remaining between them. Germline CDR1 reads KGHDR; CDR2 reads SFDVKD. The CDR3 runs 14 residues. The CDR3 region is CATSDPQEGNTIYF. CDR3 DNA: TGTGCCACCAGTGACCCACAGGAGGGAAACACCATATATTTT.

CDR3 DNA: TGCGCCAGCAGCATGGACAGGGTTAGGTCACCCCTCCACTTT. Protein: CASSMDRVRSPLHF. This rearrangement joins TRBV5-1 to TRBJ1-6, with 8 bases that match TRBD1. The CDR3 extends over 14 amino acids. In germline, CDR1 is SGHRS, CDR2 YFSETQ. V gave up 4 bases and J gave up 10 bases; unmatched junction bases: 7.

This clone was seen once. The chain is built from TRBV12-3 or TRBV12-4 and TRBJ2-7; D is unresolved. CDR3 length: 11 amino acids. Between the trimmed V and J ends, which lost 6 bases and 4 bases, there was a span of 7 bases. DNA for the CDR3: TGTGCCAGCAGCCTCGGGTACGAGCAGTACTTC. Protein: CASSLGYEQYF.

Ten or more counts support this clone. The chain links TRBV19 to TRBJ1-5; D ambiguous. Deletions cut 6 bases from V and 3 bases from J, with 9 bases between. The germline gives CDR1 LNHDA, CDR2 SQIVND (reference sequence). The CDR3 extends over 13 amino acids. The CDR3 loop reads CASSAQHNQPQHF. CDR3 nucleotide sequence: TGTGCCAGTAGCGCACAGCACAATCAGCCCCAGCATTTT.

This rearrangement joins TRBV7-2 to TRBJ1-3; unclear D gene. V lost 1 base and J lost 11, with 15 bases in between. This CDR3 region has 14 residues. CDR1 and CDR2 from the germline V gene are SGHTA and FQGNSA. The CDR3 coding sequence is TGTGCCAGCAGCTTAGGGCAGCGTAAGGCGTCCATATATTTT. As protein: CASSLGQRKASIYF.

The CDR3 reads CASSIVGTNTGELFF. In DNA form, the CDR3 reads TGTGCCAGTAGTATAGTCGGGACTAACACCGGGGAGCTGTTTTTT. The V gene is TRBV19, the J gene TRBJ2-2; D might be TRBD2 (6 bases). The CDR3 sequence is 15 residues long. Trimming pared 1 base from V and 2 bases from J, leaving 8 bases between. From germline, CDR1 is LNHDA and CDR2 SQIVND (reference sequence).

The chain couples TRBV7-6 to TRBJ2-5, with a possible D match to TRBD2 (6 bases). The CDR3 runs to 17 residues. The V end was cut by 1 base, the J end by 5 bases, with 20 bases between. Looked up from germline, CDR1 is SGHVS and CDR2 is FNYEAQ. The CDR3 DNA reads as TGTGCCAGCAGCTTAGTCGCGGTAGGGGTAGGGAGGGAGACCCAGTACTTC. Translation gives CASSLVAVGVGRETQYF.

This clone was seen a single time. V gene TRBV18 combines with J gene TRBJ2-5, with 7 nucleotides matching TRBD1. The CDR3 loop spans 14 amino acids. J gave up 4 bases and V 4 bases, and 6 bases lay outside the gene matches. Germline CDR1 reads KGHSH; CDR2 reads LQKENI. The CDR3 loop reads CASSLTGVGETQYF. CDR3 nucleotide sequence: TGTGCCAGCTCACTCACAGGGGTCGGAGAGACCCAGTACTTC.

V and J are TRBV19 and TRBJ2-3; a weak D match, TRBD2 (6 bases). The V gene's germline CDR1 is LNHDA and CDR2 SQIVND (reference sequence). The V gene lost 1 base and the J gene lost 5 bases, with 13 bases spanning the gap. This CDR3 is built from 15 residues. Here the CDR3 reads CASSIGTGVGDTQYF. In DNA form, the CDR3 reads TGTGCCAGTAGTATAGGAACGGGAGTAGGAGATACGCAGTATTTT.

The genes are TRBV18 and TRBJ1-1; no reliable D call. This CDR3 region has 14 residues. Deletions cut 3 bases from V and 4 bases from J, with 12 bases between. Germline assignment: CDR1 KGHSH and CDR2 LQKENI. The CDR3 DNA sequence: TGTGCCAGCTCACCGGAGGGCGCGGGCACTGAAGCTTTCTTT. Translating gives CASSPEGAGTEAFF.

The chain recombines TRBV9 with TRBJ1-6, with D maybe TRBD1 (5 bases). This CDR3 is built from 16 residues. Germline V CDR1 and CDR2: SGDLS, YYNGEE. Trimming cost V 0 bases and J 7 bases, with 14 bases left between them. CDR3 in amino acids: CASSVDQGRGNSPLHF. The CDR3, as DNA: TGTGCCAGCAGCGTAGATCAGGGTAGGGGAAATTCACCCCTCCACTTT. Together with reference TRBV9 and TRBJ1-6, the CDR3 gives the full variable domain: DSGVTQTPKHLITATGQRVTLRCSPRSGDLSVYWYQQSLDQGLQFLIQYYNGEERAKGNILERFSAQQFPDLHSELNLSSLELGDSALYFCASSVDQGRGNSPLHFGNGTRLTVT.